The clone carrying this TCR beta chain is classed as medium-sized. Its target is not known. This specimen comes from a study of OX40 agonist ivuxolimab in advanced cancers. Study-wide background: With ivuxolimab, an agonistic anti-OX40 (CD134) antibody, patients were treated. Of the participants, under 50% had some prior anti-PD-1, anti-PD-L1 or anti-CTLA-4 therapy, which was allowed.

Germline lookup yields CDR1 MDHEN and CDR2 SYDVKM. After removal of 10 bases from V and 7 bases from J, the junction contained 12 bases not matched to a gene. This CDR3 contains 14 residues. Study observations and caveats: Low normalized T-cell clonal expansion also characterized some of the nonresponders.

The study sampled blood at baseline, cycle 4 day 1, and cycle 7 day 1. Assay: immunoSEQ multiplex PCR; the TCRdb copy retains only in-frame clones and omits some. The sample shows 60,000 to 85,000 clones, around 82% of them seen only once. The clonotype originates from an adult with an advanced solid tumor such as melanoma, head and neck, liver or kidney cancer. V usage is TRBV28 and J usage is TRBJ1-2, with TRBD1 identical over 10 bases. Source: CD4+ or CD8+ T cells sorted from blood, taken in a trial of the OX40 agonist ivuxolimab. The chain's CDR3 is CATDRGRLVSGYTF. The CDR3 coding sequence is TGTGCCACCGACAGGGGGCGTTTAGTATCTGGCTACACCTTC.